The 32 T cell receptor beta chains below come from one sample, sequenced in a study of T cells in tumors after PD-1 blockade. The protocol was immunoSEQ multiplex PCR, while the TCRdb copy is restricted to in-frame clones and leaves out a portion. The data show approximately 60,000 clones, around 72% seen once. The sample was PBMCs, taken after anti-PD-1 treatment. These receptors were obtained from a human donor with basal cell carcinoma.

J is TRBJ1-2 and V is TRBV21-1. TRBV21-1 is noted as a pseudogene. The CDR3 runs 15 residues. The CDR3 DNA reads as TGTGCCAGCAGCAACATCGTGCGGGGGTTTTTTGGCTACACCTTC. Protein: CASSNIVRGFFGYTF.

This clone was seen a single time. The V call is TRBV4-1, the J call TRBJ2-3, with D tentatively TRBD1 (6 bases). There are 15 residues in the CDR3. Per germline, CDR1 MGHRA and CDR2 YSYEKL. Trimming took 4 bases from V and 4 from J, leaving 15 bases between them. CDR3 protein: CASSLDRSFPDTQYF. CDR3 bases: TGCGCCAGCAGCCTTGACAGGTCTTTCCCAGATACGCAGTATTTT.

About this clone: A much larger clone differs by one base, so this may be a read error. The DNA for the CDR3 is TGTACCAGCAGCTTGGCAGGGACGGGATACAATGAGCAGTTCTTC. Protein: CTSSLAGTGYNEQFF. This chain connects TRBV5-5 to TRBJ2-1; D may correspond to TRBD1 or TRBD2 (5 bases each). The germline V gene encodes CDR1 SGHKS and CDR2 YYEKEE (reference sequence). The CDR3 runs to 15 residues.

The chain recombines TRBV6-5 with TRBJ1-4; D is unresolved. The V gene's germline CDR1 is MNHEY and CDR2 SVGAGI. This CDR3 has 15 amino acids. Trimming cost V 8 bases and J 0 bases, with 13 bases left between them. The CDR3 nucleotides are TGTGCCAGCTCAATAAGCCCCGCAACTAATGAAAAACTGTTTTTT. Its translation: CASSISPATNEKLFF.

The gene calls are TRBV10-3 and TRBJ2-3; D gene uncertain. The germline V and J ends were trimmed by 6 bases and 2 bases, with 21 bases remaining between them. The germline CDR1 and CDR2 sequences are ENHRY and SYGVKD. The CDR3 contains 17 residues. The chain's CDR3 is CAISDDAKKGVTDTQYF. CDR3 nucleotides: TGTGCCATCAGCGACGACGCCAAAAAGGGTGTCACAGATACGCAGTATTTT.

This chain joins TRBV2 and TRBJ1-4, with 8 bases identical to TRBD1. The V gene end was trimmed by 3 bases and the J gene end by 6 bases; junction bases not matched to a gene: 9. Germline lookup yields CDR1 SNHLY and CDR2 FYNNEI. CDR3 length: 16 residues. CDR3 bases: TGTGCCAGCAGTGAGGGCAGGGGGCTAGCGGATGAAAAACTGTTTTTT. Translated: CASSEGRGLADEKLFF.

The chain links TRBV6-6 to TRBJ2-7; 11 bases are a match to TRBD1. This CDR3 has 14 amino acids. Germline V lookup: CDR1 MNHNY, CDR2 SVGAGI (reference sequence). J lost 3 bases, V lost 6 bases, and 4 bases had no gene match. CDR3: CASRRTGGFYEQYF. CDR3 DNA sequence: TGTGCCAGCAGGCGGACAGGGGGCTTCTACGAGCAGTACTTC.

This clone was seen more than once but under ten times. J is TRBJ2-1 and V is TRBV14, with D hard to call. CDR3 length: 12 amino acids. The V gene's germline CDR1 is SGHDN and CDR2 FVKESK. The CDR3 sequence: CGSGDGYNEQFF. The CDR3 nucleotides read TGTGGATCGGGTGATGGGTACAATGAGCAGTTCTTC.

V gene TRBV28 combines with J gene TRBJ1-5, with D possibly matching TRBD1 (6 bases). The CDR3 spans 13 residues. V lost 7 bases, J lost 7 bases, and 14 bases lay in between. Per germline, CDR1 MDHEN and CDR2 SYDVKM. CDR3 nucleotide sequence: TGTGCCAGCATGCAGGGGCTTGGGCAGCCCCAGCATTTT. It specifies CASMQGLGQPQHF.

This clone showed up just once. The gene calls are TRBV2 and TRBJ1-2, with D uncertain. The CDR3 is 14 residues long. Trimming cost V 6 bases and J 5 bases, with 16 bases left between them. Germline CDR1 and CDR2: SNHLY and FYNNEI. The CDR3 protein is CASSGTASWYGYTF. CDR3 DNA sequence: TGTGCCAGCAGCGGAACAGCATCGTGGTATGGCTACACCTTC.

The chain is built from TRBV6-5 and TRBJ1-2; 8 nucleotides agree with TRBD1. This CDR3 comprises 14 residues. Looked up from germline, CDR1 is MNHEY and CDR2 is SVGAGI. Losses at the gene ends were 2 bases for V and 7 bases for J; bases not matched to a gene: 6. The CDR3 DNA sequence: TGTGCCAGCAGTTACGTACAGGGGGTCTTTGGCTACACCTTC. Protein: CASSYVQGVFGYTF.

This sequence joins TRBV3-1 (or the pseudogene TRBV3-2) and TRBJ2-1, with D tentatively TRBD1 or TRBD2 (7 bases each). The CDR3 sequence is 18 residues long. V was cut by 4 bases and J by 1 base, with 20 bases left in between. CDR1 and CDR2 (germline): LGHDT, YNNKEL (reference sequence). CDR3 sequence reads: CASSPSGGAIRSYNEQFF. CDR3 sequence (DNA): TGTGCCAGCAGCCCGTCAGGGGGGGCCATCAGATCCTACAATGAGCAGTTCTTC.

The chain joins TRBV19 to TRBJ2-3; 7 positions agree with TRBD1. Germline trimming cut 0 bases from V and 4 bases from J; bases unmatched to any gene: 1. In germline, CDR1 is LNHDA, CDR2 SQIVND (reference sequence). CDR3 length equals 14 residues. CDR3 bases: TGTGCCAGTAGTATAGACAGGGGGTCAGATACGCAGTATTTT. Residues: CASSIDRGSDTQYF.

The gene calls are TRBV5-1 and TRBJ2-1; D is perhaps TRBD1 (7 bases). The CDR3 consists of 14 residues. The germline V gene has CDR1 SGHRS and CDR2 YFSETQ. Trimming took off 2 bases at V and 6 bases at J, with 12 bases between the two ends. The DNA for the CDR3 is TGCGCCAGCAGCTTTCAGGGGGGCTCCAATGAGCAGTTCTTC. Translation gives CASSFQGGSNEQFF.

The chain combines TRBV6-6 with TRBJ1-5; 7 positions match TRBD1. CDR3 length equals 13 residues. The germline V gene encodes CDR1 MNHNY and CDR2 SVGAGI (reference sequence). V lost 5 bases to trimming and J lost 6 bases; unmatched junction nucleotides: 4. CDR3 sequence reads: CASSRDRAQPQHF. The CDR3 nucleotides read TGTGCCAGCAGTAGGGACAGAGCTCAGCCCCAGCATTTT.

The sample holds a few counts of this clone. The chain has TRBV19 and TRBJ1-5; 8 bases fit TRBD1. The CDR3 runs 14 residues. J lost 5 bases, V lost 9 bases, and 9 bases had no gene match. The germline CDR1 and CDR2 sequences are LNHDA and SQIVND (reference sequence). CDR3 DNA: TGTGCCAGCGGGGGACAGGCCAGGGATCAGCCCCAGCATTTT. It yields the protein CASGGQARDQPQHF.

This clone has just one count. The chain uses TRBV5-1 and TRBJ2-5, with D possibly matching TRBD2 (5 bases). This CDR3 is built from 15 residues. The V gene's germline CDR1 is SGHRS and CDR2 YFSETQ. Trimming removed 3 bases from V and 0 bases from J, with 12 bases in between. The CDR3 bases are TGCGCCAGCAGCTCGGAGCGGCAGCACCAAGAGACCCAGTACTTC. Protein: CASSSERQHQETQYF.

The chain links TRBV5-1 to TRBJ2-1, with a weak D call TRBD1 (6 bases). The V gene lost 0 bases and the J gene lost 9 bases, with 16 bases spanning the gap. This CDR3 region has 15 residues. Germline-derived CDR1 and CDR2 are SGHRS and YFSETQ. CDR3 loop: CASSLGPELGGEQFF. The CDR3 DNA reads TGCGCCAGCAGCTTGGGACCCGAACTAGGGGGTGAGCAGTTCTTC. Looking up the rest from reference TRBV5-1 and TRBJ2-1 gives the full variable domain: KAGVTQTPRYLIKTRGQQVTLSCSPISGHRSVSWYQQTPGQGLQFLFEYFSETQRNKGNFPGRFSGRQFSNSRSEMNVSTLELGDSALYLCASSLGPELGGEQFFGPGTRLTVL.

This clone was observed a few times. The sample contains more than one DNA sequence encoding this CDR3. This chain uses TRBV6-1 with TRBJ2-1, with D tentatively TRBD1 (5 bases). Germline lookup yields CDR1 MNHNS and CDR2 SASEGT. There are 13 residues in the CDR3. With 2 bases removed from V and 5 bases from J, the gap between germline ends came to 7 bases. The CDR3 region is CASSEQGHNEQFF. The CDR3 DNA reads TGTGCCAGCAGTGAACAGGGCCACAATGAGCAGTTCTTC.

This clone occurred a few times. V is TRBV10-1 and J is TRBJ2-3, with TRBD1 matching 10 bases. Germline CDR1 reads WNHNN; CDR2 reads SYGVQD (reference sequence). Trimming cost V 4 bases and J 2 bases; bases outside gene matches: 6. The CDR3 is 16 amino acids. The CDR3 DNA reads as TGCGCCAGCAGTGGGGGACAGGGGACGGACACAGATACGCAGTATTTT. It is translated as CASSGGQGTDTDTQYF.

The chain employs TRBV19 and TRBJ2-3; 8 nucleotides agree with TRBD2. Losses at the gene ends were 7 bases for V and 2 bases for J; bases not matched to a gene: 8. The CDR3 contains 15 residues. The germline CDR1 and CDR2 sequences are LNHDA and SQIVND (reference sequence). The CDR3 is CASTPGGGYTDTQYF. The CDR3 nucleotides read TGTGCCAGTACCCCCGGGGGGGGATACACAGATACGCAGTATTTT.

The CDR3 is CAINSKSSYEQYF. In DNA form, the CDR3 reads TGTGCCATCAACAGTAAAAGCTCCTACGAGCAGTACTTC. The chain is built from TRBV10-3 and TRBJ2-7; D is unresolved. Trimming shortened V by 7 bases and J by 0 bases, and 10 bases separated the two germline ends. The CDR3 is 13 residues long. Germline V gene lookup returns CDR1 ENHRY and CDR2 SYGVKD.

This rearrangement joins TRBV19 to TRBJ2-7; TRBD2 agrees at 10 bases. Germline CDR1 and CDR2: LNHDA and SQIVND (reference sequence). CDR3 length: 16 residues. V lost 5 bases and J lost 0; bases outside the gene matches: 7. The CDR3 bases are TGTGCCAGTAGTGGTAATAGCGGGGGGCTCTCCTACGAGCAGTACTTC. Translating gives CASSGNSGGLSYEQYF.

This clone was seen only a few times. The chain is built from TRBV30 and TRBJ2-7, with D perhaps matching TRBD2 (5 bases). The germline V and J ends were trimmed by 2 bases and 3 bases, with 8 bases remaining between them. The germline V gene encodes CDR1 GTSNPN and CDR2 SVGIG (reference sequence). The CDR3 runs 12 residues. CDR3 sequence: CAWSKRDYEQYF. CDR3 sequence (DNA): TGTGCCTGGAGTAAGAGGGACTACGAGCAGTACTTC.

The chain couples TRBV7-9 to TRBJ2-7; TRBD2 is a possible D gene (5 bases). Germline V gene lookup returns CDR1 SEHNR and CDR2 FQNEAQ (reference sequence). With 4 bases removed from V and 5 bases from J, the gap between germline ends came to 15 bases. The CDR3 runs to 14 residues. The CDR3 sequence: CASSSRGAVNEQYF. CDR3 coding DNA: TGTGCCAGCAGCTCCCGGGGTGCGGTCAACGAGCAGTACTTC.

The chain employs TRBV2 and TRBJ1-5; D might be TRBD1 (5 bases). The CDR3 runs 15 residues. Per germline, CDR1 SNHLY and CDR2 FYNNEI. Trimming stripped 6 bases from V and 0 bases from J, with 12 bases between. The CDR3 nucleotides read TGTGCCAGCAGAGCCGACAGCTTTAGCAATCAGCCCCAGCATTTT. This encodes CASRADSFSNQPQHF.

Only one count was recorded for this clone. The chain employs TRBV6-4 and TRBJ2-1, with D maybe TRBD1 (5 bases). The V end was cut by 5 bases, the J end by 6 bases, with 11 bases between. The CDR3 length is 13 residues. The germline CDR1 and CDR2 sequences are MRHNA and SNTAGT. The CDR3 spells CASSSGSSNEQFF. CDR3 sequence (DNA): TGTGCCAGCAGTTCAGGGTCAAGCAATGAGCAGTTCTTC.

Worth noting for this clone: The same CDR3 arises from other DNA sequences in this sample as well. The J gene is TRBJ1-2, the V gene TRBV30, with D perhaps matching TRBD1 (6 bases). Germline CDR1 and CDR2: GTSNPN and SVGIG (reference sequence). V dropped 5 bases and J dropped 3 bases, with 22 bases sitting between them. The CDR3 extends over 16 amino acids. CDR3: CAWSPGQGWGDYGYTF. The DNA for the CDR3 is TGTGCCTGGTCCCCGGGGCAGGGGTGGGGGGACTATGGCTACACCTTC.

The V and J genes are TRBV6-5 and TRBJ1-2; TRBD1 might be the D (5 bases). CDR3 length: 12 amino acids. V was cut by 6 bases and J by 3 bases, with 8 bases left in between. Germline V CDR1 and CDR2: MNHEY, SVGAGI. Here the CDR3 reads CASRQGHYGYTF. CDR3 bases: TGTGCCAGCAGGCAGGGTCACTATGGCTACACCTTC.

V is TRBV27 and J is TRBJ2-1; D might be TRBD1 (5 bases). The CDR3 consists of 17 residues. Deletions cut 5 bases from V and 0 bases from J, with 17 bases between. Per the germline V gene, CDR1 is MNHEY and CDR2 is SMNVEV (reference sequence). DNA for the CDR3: TGTGCCAGCAGTGCAAAGGGGCCTTCTAGCTCCTACAATGAGCAGTTCTTC. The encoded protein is CASSAKGPSSSYNEQFF.

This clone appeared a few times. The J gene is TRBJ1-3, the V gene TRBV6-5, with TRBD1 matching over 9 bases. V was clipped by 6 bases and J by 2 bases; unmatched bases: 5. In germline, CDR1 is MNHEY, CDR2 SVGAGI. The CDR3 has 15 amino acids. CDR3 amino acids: CASSPTGGAGNTIYF. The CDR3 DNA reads TGTGCCAGCAGCCCCACAGGGGGCGCTGGAAACACCATATATTTT.

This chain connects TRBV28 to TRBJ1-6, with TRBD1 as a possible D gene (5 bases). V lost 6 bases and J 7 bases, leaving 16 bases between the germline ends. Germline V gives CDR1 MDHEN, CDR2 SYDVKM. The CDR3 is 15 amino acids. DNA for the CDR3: TGTGCCAGCAGGAAGCAGGGTCAGTACAATTCACCCCTCCACTTT. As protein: CASRKQGQYNSPLHF.